At least ten counts were recorded for the clone carrying this TCR beta chain. The target antigen is unknown. Methods described previously were used for bulk TCR libraries, and listed TCR primers were applied. TCRdb re-derived calls from the PCR reads in MiXCR, one entry per CDR3 protein. The sample carries 400,000 to 600,000 distinct CDR3 sequences, about a quarter recorded once. Source material for naive CD8 libraries was roughly 18,000 to 1,100,000 sorted cells, with 10%, 30% or 50% RNA. In the sort, naive CD8 T cells were defined as CD8+CD4-CCR7+CD45RA+. The sample originates from a study of molecular identifiers for immune sequencing clone quantification. General study results and limits: Even with 800,000 to 1,000,000 naive cells present, spiked Jurkat TCR RNA from one cell was reportedly detectable.

The material sequenced was naive CD8+ T cells from blood, with Jurkat cell RNA spiked in. Subset indicated: FACS-sorted CD8+CD4-CCR7+CD45RA+ naive T cells. This TCR derives from a human donor in good health. Some libraries in this study had Jurkat cell RNA spiked in.

This CDR3 reads CASSLVTGTDTQYF. Written as DNA, the CDR3 is TGTGCCAGCAGCTTAGTGACAGGCACAGATACGCAGTATTTT. The rearrangement links TRBV7-9 to TRBJ2-3, with D possibly being TRBD1 (5 bases). The germline gives CDR1 SEHNR, CDR2 FQNEAQ (reference sequence). V was pared by 1 base and J by 1 base, with 6 bases between. The CDR3 extends over 14 amino acids.